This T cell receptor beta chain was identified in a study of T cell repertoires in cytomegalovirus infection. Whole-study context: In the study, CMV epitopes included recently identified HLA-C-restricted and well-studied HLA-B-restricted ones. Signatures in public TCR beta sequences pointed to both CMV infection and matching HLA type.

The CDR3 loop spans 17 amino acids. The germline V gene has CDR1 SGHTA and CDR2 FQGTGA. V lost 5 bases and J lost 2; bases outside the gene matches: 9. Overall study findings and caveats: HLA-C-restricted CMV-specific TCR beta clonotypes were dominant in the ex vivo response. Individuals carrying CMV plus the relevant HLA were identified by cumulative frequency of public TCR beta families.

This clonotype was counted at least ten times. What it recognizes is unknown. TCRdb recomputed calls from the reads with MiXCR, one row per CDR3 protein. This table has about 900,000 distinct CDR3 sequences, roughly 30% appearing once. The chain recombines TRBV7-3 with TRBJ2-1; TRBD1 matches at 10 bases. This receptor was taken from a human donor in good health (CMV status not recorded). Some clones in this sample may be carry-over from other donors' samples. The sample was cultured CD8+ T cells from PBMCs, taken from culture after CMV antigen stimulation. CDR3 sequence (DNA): TGTGCCAGCAGCCTGGGACAGGGGCTCCCCCCCTACAATGAGCAGTTCTTC. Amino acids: CASSLGQGLPPYNEQFF.